The 27 T cell receptor beta chains below all came from one sample that was sequenced in a study of shared clonotypes between healthy human individuals. Here immunoSEQ multiplex PCR was the method, and the copy in TCRdb shows in-frame clones only, minus some. The sample records approximately 2,000,000 clones, 85% to 95% being singletons. The specimen was naive CD4+ T cells from PBMCs. Documented subset: CD45RA+ positively selected. These receptors all stem from a man aged 18 to 29 in good health. Some clones in this sample may be carry-over from other donors' samples.

This sequence joins TRBV5-4 and TRBJ2-6; possible D gene TRBD1, 5 bases. The V gene's germline CDR1 is SGHNT and CDR2 YYREEE (reference sequence). The CDR3 totals 17 residues. V gave up 4 bases and J gave up 0 bases, with 14 bases separating them. For the CDR3, the DNA is TGTGCCAGCAGCCAGGGAACCCTTTTCTCTGGGGCCAACGTCCTGACTTTC. It encodes CASSQGTLFSGANVLTF.

The rearrangement uses TRBV19 and TRBJ1-5; D is unresolved. The V end lost 5 bases, the J end lost 2 bases, and 13 bases lay between the germline ends. Germline-derived CDR1 and CDR2 are LNHDA and SQIVND (reference sequence). CDR3 length: 15 residues. CDR3 region: CASSFDVFGNQPQHF. The CDR3 DNA follows: TGTGCCAGTAGTTTTGACGTATTCGGCAATCAGCCCCAGCATTTT. The full variable domain, completed using reference TRBV19 and TRBJ1-5, is DGGITQSPKYLFRKEGQNVTLSCEQNLNHDAMYWYRQDPGQGLRLIYYSQIVNDFQKGDIAEGYSVSREKKESFPLTVTSAQKNPTAFYLCASSFDVFGNQPQHFGDGTRLSIL.

The chain is built from TRBV6-1 and TRBJ2-1, with D perhaps given as TRBD1 or TRBD2 (5 bases each). The V end lost 4 bases, the J end lost 8 bases, and 15 bases lay between the germline ends. The CDR3 runs 14 residues. Per the germline V gene, CDR1 is MNHNS and CDR2 is SASEGT. The CDR3 region has the DNA TGTGCCAGCAGTGGCCCGGTTGGGGACGATGAGCAGTTCTTC. Its translation: CASSGPVGDDEQFF.

This clone was seen just once. This chain uses TRBV28 with TRBJ1-6; 9 nucleotides line up with TRBD1. CDR1 MDHEN and CDR2 SYDVKM come from the germline V gene. With 5 bases clipped from V and 7 bases from J, the junction kept 6 bases outside the gene matches. CDR3 length: 15 residues. This CDR3 is CASSAWGTGNSPLHF. In DNA form, the CDR3 reads TGTGCCAGCAGTGCTTGGGGGACAGGGAATTCACCCCTCCACTTT.

This chain joins TRBV7-2 and TRBJ2-7; 8 bases map to TRBD2. V shed 0 bases and J 3 bases; nucleotides not matched to a gene: 7. Germline V lookup: CDR1 SGHTA, CDR2 FQGNSA. The CDR3 totals 16 residues. The CDR3 loop reads CASSLAGSGSFYEQYF. The CDR3, as DNA: TGTGCCAGCAGCTTAGCTGGCAGCGGGAGTTTCTACGAGCAGTACTTC.

V usage is TRBV5-1 and J usage is TRBJ2-7; D may be TRBD1 or TRBD2 (5 bases each). The germline CDR1 and CDR2 sequences are SGHRS and YFSETQ. CDR3 length: 14 residues. Between the trimmed V and J ends, which lost 7 bases and 4 bases, there was a span of 18 bases. The CDR3: CASVPGPSQYEQYF. In DNA form, the CDR3 reads TGCGCCAGCGTCCCGGGGCCCAGTCAATACGAGCAGTACTTC.

In this sample, this clone turned up once. The chain joins TRBV7-2 to TRBJ1-3; perhaps TRBD1 as D (6 bases). Trimming removed 4 bases at V and 0 bases at J, with 16 bases between. The CDR3 is 17 amino acids. Germline CDR1 is SGHTA and CDR2 is FQGNSA. The CDR3 region is CASSSEPTGSSGNTIYF. The CDR3 coding sequence is TGTGCCAGCAGCTCCGAACCAACAGGGAGCTCTGGAAACACCATATATTTT.

The genes are TRBV30 and TRBJ1-2; 7 nucleotides line up with TRBD1. J gave up 5 bases and V 5 bases, and 8 bases lay outside the gene matches. The CDR3 totals 13 residues. The germline V gene encodes CDR1 GTSNPN and CDR2 SVGIG (reference sequence). This CDR3 is CAWGTVRGYGYTF. The CDR3, as DNA: TGTGCCTGGGGGACAGTTCGGGGGTATGGCTACACCTTC.

V and J are TRBV27 and TRBJ1-2, with D uncertain. V lost 6 bases and J 8 bases, leaving 22 bases between the germline ends. The CDR3 spans 15 residues. Germline V CDR1 and CDR2: MNHEY, SMNVEV (reference sequence). The CDR3 is CASSTGALHLRGYTF. The CDR3 region has the DNA TGTGCCAGCAGCACTGGCGCCCTCCACCTCAGGGGCTACACCTTC.

The rearrangement joins TRBV4-1 to TRBJ1-5; 7 bases match TRBD1. The V gene's germline CDR1 is MGHRA and CDR2 YSYEKL. V was pared by 4 bases and J by 2 bases, with 11 bases of the junction left unmatched. The CDR3 is made up of 17 amino acids. CDR3 residues: CASSPRWEGAGNQPQHF. CDR3 nucleotide sequence: TGCGCCAGCAGCCCTCGGTGGGAGGGGGCCGGCAATCAGCCCCAGCATTTT.

The chain has TRBV27 and TRBJ1-1; perhaps TRBD1 as D (5 bases). The germline V and J ends were trimmed by 5 bases and 3 bases, with 16 bases remaining between them. The CDR3 has 15 residues. The V gene's germline CDR1 is MNHEY and CDR2 SMNVEV (reference sequence). For the CDR3, the DNA is TGTGCCAGCAGTACCCGGGGAAGAGGGGACACTGAAGCTTTCTTT. Translating gives CASSTRGRGDTEAFF.

This sequence joins TRBV11-2 and TRBJ2-7; TRBD2 aligns across 8 bases. Germline loops: CDR1 SGHAT, CDR2 FQNNGV. This CDR3 is built from 14 residues. V lost 5 bases, J lost 4 bases, and 7 bases stayed unmatched. The DNA for the CDR3 is TGTGCCAGCAGCCGGGGACTAGGAGGTTACGAGCAGTACTTC. Translated: CASSRGLGGYEQYF.

The gene calls are TRBV30 and TRBJ2-5, with D hard to call. Between the trimmed V and J ends, which lost 3 bases and 4 bases, there was a span of 9 bases. Germline CDR1 is GTSNPN and CDR2 is SVGIG (reference sequence). CDR3 length: 12 amino acids. This CDR3 reads CAWSRPPETQYF. In DNA, the CDR3 is TGTGCCTGGAGCAGGCCCCCAGAGACCCAGTACTTC.

The chain carries TRBV19 and TRBJ2-3; tentative D call: TRBD1 (6 bases). The CDR3 is 14 amino acids. V gave up 7 bases and J gave up 4 bases, with 15 bases separating them. CDR1 and CDR2 from the germline V gene are LNHDA and SQIVND (reference sequence). The CDR3 DNA follows: TGTGCCAGTACCCCCACAGGGATCCCAGATACGCAGTATTTT. Translating it yields CASTPTGIPDTQYF.

The gene calls are TRBV7-2 and TRBJ2-1; 8 nucleotides agree with TRBD2. Looked up from germline, CDR1 is SGHTA and CDR2 is FQGNSA. The CDR3 contains 19 residues. V lost 2 bases, J lost 0 bases, and 12 bases stayed unmatched. The DNA for the CDR3 is TGTGCCAGCAGCTTATACCTAGCGGGCCCTCTCCTCTCCTACAATGAGCAGTTCTTC. Protein: CASSLYLAGPLLSYNEQFF.

The rearrangement uses TRBV18 and TRBJ2-4; D is unclear. Germline values: CDR1 KGHSH, CDR2 LQKENI. The CDR3 sequence is 16 residues long. V was trimmed by 3 bases and J by 7 bases, leaving 19 bases between them. CDR3 region: CASSPVVDAGRNIQYF. CDR3 nucleotides: TGTGCCAGCTCACCGGTCGTAGATGCCGGCCGGAACATTCAGTACTTC.

V is TRBV7-2 and J is TRBJ1-5; the D is unclear. The CDR3 has 12 amino acids. Germline values: CDR1 SGHTA, CDR2 FQGNSA. V was shortened by 3 bases and J by 6 bases, with 6 bases between the two germline ends. CDR3 sequence: CASSFTGQPQHF. The CDR3 nucleotides are TGTGCCAGCAGCTTTACTGGTCAGCCCCAGCATTTT.

The genes are TRBV28 and TRBJ2-7; 10 bases line up with TRBD1. V lost 6 bases and J lost 5; bases outside the gene matches: 7. Germline V gene data show CDR1 as MDHEN and CDR2 as SYDVKM. The CDR3 covers 14 residues. CDR3 sequence (DNA): TGTGCCAGCAGCCCCCCGACAGGGGGCCACGAGCAGTACTTC. It is translated as CASSPPTGGHEQYF. The complete variable domain, with remaining parts taken from reference TRBV28 and TRBJ2-7, reads DVKVTQSSRYLVKRTGEKVFLECVQDMDHENMFWYRQDPGLGLRLIYFSYDVKMKEKGDIPEGYSVSREKKERFSLILESASTNQTSMYLCASSPPTGGHEQYFGPGTRLTVT.

The rearrangement joins TRBV9 to TRBJ2-3; TRBD2 might be the D (5 bases). The germline V and J ends were trimmed by 1 base and 0 bases, with 12 bases remaining between them. Per the germline V gene, CDR1 is SGDLS and CDR2 is YYNGEE. This CDR3 is built from 16 residues. This chain's CDR3 is CASSVSIAPSTDTQYF. The CDR3 DNA sequence: TGTGCCAGCAGCGTATCTATAGCGCCCAGCACAGATACGCAGTATTTT.

The rearrangement links TRBV11-2 to TRBJ2-5; D is unresolved. This CDR3 has 19 amino acids. Germline V gene sequence: CDR1 SGHAT, CDR2 FQNNGV. The germline V and J ends were trimmed by 1 base and 1 base, with 22 bases remaining between them. The CDR3 spells CASSLAVWATLSFQETQYF. CDR3 DNA sequence: TGTGCCAGCAGCTTAGCAGTGTGGGCTACCTTATCGTTCCAAGAGACCCAGTACTTC. Combining the CDR3 with reference TRBV11-2 and TRBJ2-5 gives the whole variable domain EAGVAQSPRYKIIEKRQSVAFWCNPISGHATLYWYQQILGQGPKLLIQFQNNGVVDDSQLPKDRFSAERLKGVDSTLKIQPAKLEDSAVYLCASSLAVWATLSFQETQYFGPGTRLLVL.

The chain employs TRBV6-1 and TRBJ2-1; the match to TRBD2 covers 9 bases. This CDR3 spans 16 amino acids. Germline V lookup: CDR1 MNHNS, CDR2 SASEGT. J was trimmed by 3 bases and V by 1 base; bases with no gene match: 4. The CDR3 nucleotides read TGTGCCAGCAGTGAAGATGGGACTAGCAGCTACAATGAGCAGTTCTTC. Protein product: CASSEDGTSSYNEQFF.

Details on this clone: Other DNA sequences in the sample encode the same CDR3. V is TRBV5-1 and J is TRBJ1-5; the D is unclear. Germline CDR1 SGHRS, CDR2 YFSETQ. V lost 0 bases and J 0 bases, leaving 7 bases between the germline ends. The CDR3 extends over 15 amino acids. CDR3 protein: CASSLGDYSNQPQHF. The CDR3 region has the DNA TGCGCCAGCAGCTTGGGAGATTATAGCAATCAGCCCCAGCATTTT.

This chain uses TRBV9 with TRBJ2-2; TRBD2 aligns across 9 bases. V lost 0 bases to trimming and J lost 8 bases; unmatched junction nucleotides: 8. The CDR3 extends over 16 amino acids. Germline V gene data show CDR1 as SGDLS and CDR2 as YYNGEE. CDR3 protein: CASSVVAGGTAGELFF. CDR3 bases: TGTGCCAGCAGCGTAGTTGCGGGAGGGACCGCGGGGGAGCTGTTTTTT.

The chain carries TRBV18 and TRBJ1-5; weak D call: TRBD1 (5 bases). This CDR3 has 13 amino acids. Trimming removed 2 bases from V and 7 bases from J, with 9 bases in between. CDR1 is KGHSH and CDR2 is LQKENI in the germline V gene. This CDR3 is CASSPGDRQPQHF. In DNA form, the CDR3 reads TGTGCCAGCTCACCAGGGGACCGCCAGCCCCAGCATTTT.

The rearrangement links TRBV5-5 to TRBJ1-2; TRBD1 is a possible D gene (5 bases). Trimming removed 3 bases at V and 1 base at J, with 19 bases between. Germline values: CDR1 SGHKS, CDR2 YYEKEE (reference sequence). This CDR3 comprises 17 residues. The CDR3: CASSSPPGTELNYGYTF. CDR3 bases: TGTGCCAGCAGCTCCCCCCCCGGGACGGAACTTAACTATGGCTACACCTTC.

The V call is TRBV28, the J call TRBJ1-2; D is possibly TRBD1 (5 bases). Trimming shortened V by 0 bases and J by 3 bases, and 8 bases separated the two germline ends. Germline CDR1 reads MDHEN; CDR2 reads SYDVKM. This CDR3 is 14 amino acids long. CDR3 coding DNA: TGTGCCAGCAGTTTATGGTGGGGCGACTATGGCTACACCTTC. It is translated as CASSLWWGDYGYTF.

Of note for this clone: The same CDR3 arises from other DNA sequences in this sample as well. The chain employs TRBV28 and TRBJ2-3; D unclear. The CDR3 runs 11 residues. Germline-derived CDR1 and CDR2 are MDHEN and SYDVKM. Trimming took 6 bases from V and 2 from J, leaving 3 bases between them. CDR3 protein: CASSSTDTQYF. As DNA, the CDR3 is TGTGCCAGCAGCTCCACAGATACGCAGTATTTT.